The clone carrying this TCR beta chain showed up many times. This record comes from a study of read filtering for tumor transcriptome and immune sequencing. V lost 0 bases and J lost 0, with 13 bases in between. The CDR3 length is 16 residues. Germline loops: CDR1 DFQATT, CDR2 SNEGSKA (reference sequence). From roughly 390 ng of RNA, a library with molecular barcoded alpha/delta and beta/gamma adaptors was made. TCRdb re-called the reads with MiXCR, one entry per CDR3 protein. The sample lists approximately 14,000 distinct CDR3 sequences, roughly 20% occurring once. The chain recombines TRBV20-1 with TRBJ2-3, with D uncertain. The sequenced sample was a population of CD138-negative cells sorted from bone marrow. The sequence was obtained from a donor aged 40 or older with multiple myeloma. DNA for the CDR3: TGCAGTGCTAGAGATACCGGGCGAACTAGCACAGATACGCAGTATTTT. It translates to CSARDTGRTSTDTQYF.